One and the same sample provided the 19 T cell receptor beta chains below, sequenced in a study of T cells after yellow fever vaccination. TCRdb reprocessed the 5' RACE reads via MiXCR and lists one record per CDR3 protein. The table records 450,000 to 600,000 distinct CDR3 sequences, roughly 12% of them present only once. The sequencing used PBMCs, collected on the day of the yellow fever booster vaccination. Receptor source: a man aged 25-45 years who received the YFV17D yellow fever vaccine.

The chain is built from TRBV5-1 and TRBJ2-5; D gene uncertain. Trimming pared 6 bases from V and 1 base from J, leaving 7 bases between. CDR1 and CDR2 from the germline V gene are SGHRS and YFSETQ. There are 12 residues in the CDR3. This chain's CDR3 is CASNDLQETQYF. The CDR3 DNA is TGCGCCAGCAACGACCTCCAAGAGACCCAGTACTTC.

This clonotype came up a few times. One end of the junction fails to match germline, which may point to a read error. Here the CDR3 reads CASSLGATNEQFF. CDR3 bases: TGTGCCAGCAGTTTAGGGGCTACCAATGAGCAGTTCTTC. J is TRBJ2-1 and V is TRBV7-2; a possible D gene is TRBD1 (5 bases). The CDR3 consists of 13 residues. Germline V lookup: CDR1 SGHTA, CDR2 FQGNSA.

This clonotype showed up many times. The rearrangement links TRBV6-5 to TRBJ2-5; D is ambiguous. The CDR3 runs 15 residues. Trimming took 0 bases from V and 5 from J, leaving 13 bases between them. From germline, CDR1 is MNHEY and CDR2 SVGAGI. CDR3 DNA: TGTGCCAGCAGTTACTCGATGTCCCTCCGGGAGACCCAGTACTTC. It specifies CASSYSMSLRETQYF.

V is TRBV29-1 and J is TRBJ2-3; TRBD1 matches at 7 bases. CDR1 and CDR2 (germline): SQVTM, ANQGSEA. With 7 bases clipped from V and 5 bases from J, the junction kept 12 bases outside the gene matches. The CDR3 is 14 residues long. The CDR3 loop is CSARDSHSGDTQYF. CDR3 DNA: TGCAGCGCCAGGGACAGTCACTCGGGAGATACGCAGTATTTT.

The chain recombines TRBV6-5 with TRBJ2-7; D may be TRBD1 or TRBD2 (5 bases each). This CDR3 has 15 residues. Germline V CDR1 and CDR2: MNHEY, SVGAGI. V was pared by 1 base and J by 3 bases, with 13 bases between. Written as DNA, the CDR3 is TGTGCCAGCAGTTACTTATATGGGACCAACTACGAGCAGTACTTC. Encoded protein: CASSYLYGTNYEQYF.

This clonotype has only a few counts. V is TRBV24-1 and J is TRBJ2-3; either TRBD1 or TRBD2 may supply D (5 bases each). From germline, CDR1 is KGHDR and CDR2 SFDVKD. This CDR3 is built from 13 residues. V dropped 4 bases and J dropped 2 bases, with 6 bases sitting between them. CDR3 loop: CATSDGATDTQYF. Written as DNA, the CDR3 is TGTGCCACCAGTGACGGGGCCACAGATACGCAGTATTTT.

The chain links TRBV2 to TRBJ2-5; D is perhaps TRBD1 (5 bases). The V end lost 7 bases, the J end lost 2 bases, and 17 bases lay between the germline ends. Germline CDR1 reads SNHLY; CDR2 reads FYNNEI. This CDR3 contains 15 residues. CDR3 sequence reads: CASTTSGASQETQYF. CDR3 bases: TGTGCCAGCACTACAAGTGGGGCCTCTCAAGAGACCCAGTACTTC.

The rearrangement uses TRBV20-1 and TRBJ2-5; the match to TRBD2 covers 13 bases. After removal of 2 bases from V and 3 bases from J, the junction contained 21 bases not matched to a gene. The germline V gene encodes CDR1 DFQATT and CDR2 SNEGSKA (reference sequence). The CDR3 contains 21 residues. The CDR3 sequence: CSARPLYGGESGLAGEETQYF. CDR3 in DNA: TGCAGTGCTAGACCCCTTTACGGGGGGGAGAGTGGACTAGCGGGAGAAGAGACCCAGTACTTC.

CDR3 loop: CSAVDRLRSYEQYF. The CDR3 coding sequence is TGCAGTGCTGTAGACAGGCTGAGAAGCTACGAGCAGTACTTC. The chain recombines TRBV20-1 with TRBJ2-7; D may be TRBD1 (6 bases). CDR3 length: 14 residues. The V gene lost 5 bases and the J gene lost 3 bases, with 17 bases spanning the gap. Looked up from germline, CDR1 is DFQATT and CDR2 is SNEGSKA (reference sequence).

This clonotype was found a few times. V usage is TRBV6-5 and J usage is TRBJ2-7; D call uncertain. The germline CDR1 and CDR2 sequences are MNHEY and SVGAGI. Trimming shortened V by 0 bases and J by 4 bases, and 13 bases separated the two germline ends. The CDR3 runs to 15 residues. The DNA for the CDR3 is TGTGCCAGCAGTTACTCGTTTAGTGCCACATACGAGCAGTACTTC. Amino acid sequence: CASSYSFSATYEQYF.

The V and J genes are TRBV5-1 and TRBJ1-2, with 10 bases identical to TRBD1. The CDR3 has 15 residues. Losses at the gene ends were 5 bases for V and 2 bases for J; bases not matched to a gene: 6. Per the germline V gene, CDR1 is SGHRS and CDR2 is YFSETQ. CDR3 bases: TGCGCCAGCAGTTGGGACAGGGGTGAGAACTATGGCTACACCTTC. This codes for CASSWDRGENYGYTF.

Remarks on this clonotype: The junction shows a germline mismatch at one end, possibly a read error. V gene TRBV20-1 combines with J gene TRBJ2-2; TRBD2 is a possible D gene (6 bases). The V gene's germline CDR1 is DFQATT and CDR2 SNEGSKA (reference sequence). The CDR3 contains 16 residues. CDR3: CSAPESKARAGGEQFF. In DNA form, the CDR3 reads TGCAGTGCTCCCGAATCCAAGGCCAGGGCCGGCGGGGAGCAGTTTTTT.

This clonotype was detected a few times. The rearrangement joins TRBV6-2 or TRBV6-3 to TRBJ1-5, with 10 bases identical to TRBD1. Germline V lookup: CDR1 MNHEY, CDR2 SVGEGT. The J segment lost 7 bases and the V segment lost 7 bases, leaving 13 bases of the junction unmatched. This CDR3 is 16 amino acids long. The DNA for the CDR3 is TGTGCCAGCACCCTAACCGGGACAGGGGTCGGGCAGCCCCAGCATTTT. It yields the protein CASTLTGTGVGQPQHF.

This chain joins TRBV12-3 or TRBV12-4 and TRBJ2-3; 8 nucleotides line up with TRBD2. The CDR3 spans 17 residues. The V and J ends lost 7 bases and 0 bases, in that order; junction bases with no gene match: 12. CDR3 DNA: TGTGCCAGCACCCCGCCCCCGGGGGGGACTAGCACAGATACGCAGTATTTT. Amino acids: CASTPPPGGTSTDTQYF.

V is TRBV12-3 or TRBV12-4 and J is TRBJ2-3; D is uncertain. The CDR3 totals 12 residues. Trimming left V 2 bases short and J 4 bases short, with 4 bases between. CDR3 region: CASSLTADTQYF. DNA for the CDR3: TGTGCCAGCAGTTTAACAGCAGATACGCAGTATTTT.

At least ten counts were recorded for this clonotype. The chain carries TRBV6-2 or TRBV6-3 and TRBJ2-1; no clear D gene. V lost 0 bases and J lost 10, with 10 bases in between. The CDR3 consists of 13 residues. The germline gives CDR1 MNHEY, CDR2 SVGEGT. DNA of the CDR3: TGTGCCAGCAGTTACTCCTATCAGATCGAGCAGTTCTTC. It yields the protein CASSYSYQIEQFF.

The chain combines TRBV6-2 or TRBV6-3 with TRBJ2-3; 11 bases match TRBD2. The CDR3 covers 16 residues. Germline trimming cut 2 bases from V and 6 bases from J; bases unmatched to any gene: 7. Germline CDR1 MNHEY, CDR2 SVGEGT. This chain's CDR3 is CASSYAKTSGTDTQYF. The CDR3 region has the DNA TGTGCCAGCAGTTACGCGAAGACTAGCGGGACGGATACGCAGTATTTT.

This clonotype appeared a few times. The chain is built from TRBV28 and TRBJ1-6; no reliable D call. Trimming removed 5 bases from V and 7 bases from J, with 15 bases in between. The CDR3 extends over 15 amino acids. Germline CDR1 MDHEN, CDR2 SYDVKM. CDR3 in amino acids: CASSPLEGGNSPLHF. CDR3 nucleotide sequence: TGTGCCAGCAGTCCCCTGGAGGGCGGGAATTCACCCCTCCACTTT.

V and J are TRBV5-1 and TRBJ2-1, with D perhaps matching TRBD1 or TRBD2 (5 bases each). Germline V gene lookup returns CDR1 SGHRS and CDR2 YFSETQ. The CDR3 runs to 16 residues. V was clipped by 4 bases and J by 7 bases, with 21 bases between them. CDR3 amino acids: CASSRDGDGYLNEQFF. CDR3 nucleotides: TGCGCCAGCAGCCGGGACGGGGACGGTTACTTAAATGAGCAGTTCTTC.